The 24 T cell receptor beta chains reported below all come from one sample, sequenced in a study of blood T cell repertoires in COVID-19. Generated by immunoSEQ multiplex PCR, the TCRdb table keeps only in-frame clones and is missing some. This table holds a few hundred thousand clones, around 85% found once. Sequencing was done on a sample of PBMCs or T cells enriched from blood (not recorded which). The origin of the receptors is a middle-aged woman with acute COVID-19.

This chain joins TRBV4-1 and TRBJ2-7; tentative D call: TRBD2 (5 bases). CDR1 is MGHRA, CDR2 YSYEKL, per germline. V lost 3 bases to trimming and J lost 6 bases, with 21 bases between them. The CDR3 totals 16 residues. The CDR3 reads CASSQGPLGVVLEQYF. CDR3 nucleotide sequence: TGCGCCAGCAGCCAGGGCCCTCTGGGAGTTGTCCTCGAGCAGTACTTC.

CDR3 nucleotides: TGTGCCAGCAGCTTAGTGCCAGGGGCAGACACTGAAGCTTTCTTT. It is translated as CASSLVPGADTEAFF. The genes are TRBV7-6 and TRBJ1-1; D is possibly TRBD1 (6 bases). V was shortened by 1 base and J by 3 bases, with 12 bases between the two germline ends. CDR3 length equals 15 residues. In germline, CDR1 is SGHVS, CDR2 FNYEAQ.

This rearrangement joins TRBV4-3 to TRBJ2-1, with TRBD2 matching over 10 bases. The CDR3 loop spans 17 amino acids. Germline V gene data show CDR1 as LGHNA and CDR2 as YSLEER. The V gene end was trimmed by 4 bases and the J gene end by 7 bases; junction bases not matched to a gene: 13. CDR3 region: CASSPGGLAGERNEQFF. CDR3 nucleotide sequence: TGCGCCAGCAGCCCCGGCGGGCTAGCGGGAGAGAGGAATGAGCAGTTCTTC.

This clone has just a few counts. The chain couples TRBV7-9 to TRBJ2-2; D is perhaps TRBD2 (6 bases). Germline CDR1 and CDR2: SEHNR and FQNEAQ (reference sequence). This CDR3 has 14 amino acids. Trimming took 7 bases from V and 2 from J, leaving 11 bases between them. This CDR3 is CASTVAVNTGELFF. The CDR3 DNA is TGTGCCAGCACAGTAGCGGTAAACACCGGGGAGCTGTTTTTT.

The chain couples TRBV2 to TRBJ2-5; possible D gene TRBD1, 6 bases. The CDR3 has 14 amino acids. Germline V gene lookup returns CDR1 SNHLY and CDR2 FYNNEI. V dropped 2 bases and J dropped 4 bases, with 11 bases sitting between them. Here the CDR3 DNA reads TGTGCCAGCAGTGAACACAGGGTAGGAGAGACCCAGTACTTC. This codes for CASSEHRVGETQYF. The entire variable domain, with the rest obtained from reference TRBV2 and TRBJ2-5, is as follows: EPEVTQTPSHQVTQMGQEVILRCVPISNHLYFYWYRQILGQKVEFLVSFYNNEISEKSEIFDDQFSVERPDGSNFTLKIRSTKLEDSAMYFCASSEHRVGETQYFGPGTRLLVL.

The CDR3 loop is CASSQDRGFDGYEQYF. CDR3 coding DNA: TGTGCCAGCAGCCAGGACAGGGGTTTTGATGGTTACGAGCAGTACTTC. The chain links TRBV4-2 to TRBJ2-7; TRBD1 matches at 9 bases. In germline, CDR1 is LGHNA, CDR2 YNFKEQ. This CDR3 spans 16 amino acids. Trimming cost V 3 bases and J 4 bases; bases outside gene matches: 10.

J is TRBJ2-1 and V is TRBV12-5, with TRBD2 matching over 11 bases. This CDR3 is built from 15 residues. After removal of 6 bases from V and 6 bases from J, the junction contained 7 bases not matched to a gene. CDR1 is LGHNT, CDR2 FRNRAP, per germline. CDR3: CASGATSGRFNEQFF. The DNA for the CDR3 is TGTGCTAGTGGAGCAACTAGCGGGAGATTCAATGAGCAGTTCTTC.

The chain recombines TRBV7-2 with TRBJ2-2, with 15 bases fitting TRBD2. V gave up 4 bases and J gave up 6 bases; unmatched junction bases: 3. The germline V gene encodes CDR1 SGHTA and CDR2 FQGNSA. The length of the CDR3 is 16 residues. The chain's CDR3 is CASSSGLAGGSGELFF. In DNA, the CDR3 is TGTGCCAGCAGCTCGGGACTAGCGGGAGGATCCGGGGAGCTGTTTTTT.

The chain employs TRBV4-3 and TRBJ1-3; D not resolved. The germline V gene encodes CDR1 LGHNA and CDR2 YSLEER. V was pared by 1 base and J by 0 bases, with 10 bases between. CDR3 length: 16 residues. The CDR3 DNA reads TGCGCCAGCAGCCAAGTTCTTCTAGACTCTGGAAACACCATATATTTT. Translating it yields CASSQVLLDSGNTIYF.

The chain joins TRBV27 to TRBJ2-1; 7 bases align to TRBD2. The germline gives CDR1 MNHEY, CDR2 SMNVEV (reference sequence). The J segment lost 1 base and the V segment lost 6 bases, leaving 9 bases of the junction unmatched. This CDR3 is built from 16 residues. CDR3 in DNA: TGTGCCAGCAGGCGTTCAGCGGGAAGGTCCTACAATGAGCAGTTCTTC. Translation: CASRRSAGRSYNEQFF.

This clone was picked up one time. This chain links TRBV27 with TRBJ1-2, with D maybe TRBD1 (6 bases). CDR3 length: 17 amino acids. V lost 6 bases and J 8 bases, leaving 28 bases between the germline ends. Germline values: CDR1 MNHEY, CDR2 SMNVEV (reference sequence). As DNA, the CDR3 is TGTGCCAGCAGCAGGGGAGGGGGTATGGCTATGTACGGAGGCTACACCTTC. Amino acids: CASSRGGGMAMYGGYTF.

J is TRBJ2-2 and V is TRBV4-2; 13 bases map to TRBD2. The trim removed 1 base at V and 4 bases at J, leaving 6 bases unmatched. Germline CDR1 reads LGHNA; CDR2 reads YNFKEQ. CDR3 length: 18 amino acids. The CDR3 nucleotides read TGTGCCAGCAGCCAAGCTAGGACTAGCGGGAGAGGCACCGGGGAGCTGTTTTTT. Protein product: CASSQARTSGRGTGELFF.

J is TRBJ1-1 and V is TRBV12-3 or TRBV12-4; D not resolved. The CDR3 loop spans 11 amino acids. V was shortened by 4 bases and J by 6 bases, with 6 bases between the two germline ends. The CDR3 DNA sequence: TGTGCCAGCAGTTCCTACGCTGAAGCTTTCTTT. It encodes CASSSYAEAFF.

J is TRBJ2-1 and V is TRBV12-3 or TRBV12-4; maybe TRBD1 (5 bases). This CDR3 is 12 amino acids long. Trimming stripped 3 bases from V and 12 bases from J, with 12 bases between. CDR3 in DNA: TGTGCCAGCAGTTTTAGGGGAAGTTTGCAGTTCTTC. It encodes CASSFRGSLQFF.

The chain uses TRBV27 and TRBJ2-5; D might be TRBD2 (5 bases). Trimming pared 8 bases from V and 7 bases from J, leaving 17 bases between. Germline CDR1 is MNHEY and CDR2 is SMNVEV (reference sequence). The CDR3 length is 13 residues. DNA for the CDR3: TGTGCCAGCGCCTCGGAAAGCGGCGGGACCCAGTACTTC. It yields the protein CASASESGGTQYF.

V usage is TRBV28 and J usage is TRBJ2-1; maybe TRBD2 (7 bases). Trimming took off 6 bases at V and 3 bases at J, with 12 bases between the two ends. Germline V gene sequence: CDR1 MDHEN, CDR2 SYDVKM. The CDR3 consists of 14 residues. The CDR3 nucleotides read TGTGCCAGCAGGCGGGGGCGCGTCTACAATGAGCAGTTCTTC. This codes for CASRRGRVYNEQFF.

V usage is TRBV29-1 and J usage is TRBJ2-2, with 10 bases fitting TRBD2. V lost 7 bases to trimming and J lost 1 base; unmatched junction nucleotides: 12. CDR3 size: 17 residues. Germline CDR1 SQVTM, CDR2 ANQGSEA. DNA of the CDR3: TGCAGCGGGAGGGGTCCTAGCGGGAGCCTGAACACCGGGGAGCTGTTTTTT. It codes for CSGRGPSGSLNTGELFF.

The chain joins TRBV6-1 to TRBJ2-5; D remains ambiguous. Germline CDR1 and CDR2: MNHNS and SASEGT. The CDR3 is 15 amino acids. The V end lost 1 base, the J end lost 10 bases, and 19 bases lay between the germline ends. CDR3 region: CASSEVTGARVDQYF. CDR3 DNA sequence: TGTGCCAGCAGTGAAGTAACGGGTGCTCGAGTGGACCAGTACTTC.

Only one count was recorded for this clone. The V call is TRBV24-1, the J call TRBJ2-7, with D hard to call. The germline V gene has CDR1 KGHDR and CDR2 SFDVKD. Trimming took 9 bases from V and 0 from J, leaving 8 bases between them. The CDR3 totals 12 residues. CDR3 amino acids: CATAGSSYEQYF. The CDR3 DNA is TGTGCCACCGCTGGCAGCTCCTACGAGCAGTACTTC.

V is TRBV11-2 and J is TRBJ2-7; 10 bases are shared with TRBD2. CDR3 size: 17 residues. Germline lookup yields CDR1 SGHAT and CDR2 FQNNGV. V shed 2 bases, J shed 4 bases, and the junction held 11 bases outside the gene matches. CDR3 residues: CASSLRGASGRQYEQYF. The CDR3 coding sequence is TGTGCCAGCAGCTTAAGGGGGGCTAGCGGGAGACAGTACGAGCAGTACTTC.

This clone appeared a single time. CDR3 DNA: TGCGCCAGCAGCCCGAAAGGGGCCGGAGAGACCCAGTACTTC. Translated: CASSPKGAGETQYF. J is TRBJ2-5 and V is TRBV5-1; weak D call: TRBD1 (5 bases). This CDR3 is built from 14 residues. Germline V lookup: CDR1 SGHRS, CDR2 YFSETQ. Trimming pared 4 bases from V and 4 bases from J, leaving 14 bases between.

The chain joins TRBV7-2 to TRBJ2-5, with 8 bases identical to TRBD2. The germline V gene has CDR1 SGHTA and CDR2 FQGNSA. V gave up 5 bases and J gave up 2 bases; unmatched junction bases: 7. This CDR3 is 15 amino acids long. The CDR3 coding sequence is TGTGCCAGCAGCCCACGAACGGGGGGGCAAGAGACCCAGTACTTC. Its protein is CASSPRTGGQETQYF.

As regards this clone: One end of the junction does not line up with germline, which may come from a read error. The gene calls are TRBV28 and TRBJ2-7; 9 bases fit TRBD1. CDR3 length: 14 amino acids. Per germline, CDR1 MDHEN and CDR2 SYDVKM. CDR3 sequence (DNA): TGTGCCAGCAGTTTCCCTAGACGCGGGACAGGGCCTGTTTTC. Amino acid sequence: CASSFPRRGTGPVF.

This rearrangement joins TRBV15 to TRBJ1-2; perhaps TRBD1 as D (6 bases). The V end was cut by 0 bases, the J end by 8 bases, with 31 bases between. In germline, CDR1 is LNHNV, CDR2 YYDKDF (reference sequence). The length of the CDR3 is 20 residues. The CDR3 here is CATSRDRGPFGGPGSWGYTF. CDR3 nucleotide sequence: TGTGCCACCAGCAGAGATCGGGGCCCCTTTGGGGGCCCTGGATCGTGGGGCTACACCTTC. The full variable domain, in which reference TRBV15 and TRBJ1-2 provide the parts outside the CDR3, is DAMVIQNPRYQVTQFGKPVTLSCSQTLNHNVMYWYQQKSSQAPKLLFHYYDKDFNNEADTPDNFQSRRPNTSFCFLDIRSPGLGDTAMYLCATSRDRGPFGGPGSWGYTFGSGTRLTVV.